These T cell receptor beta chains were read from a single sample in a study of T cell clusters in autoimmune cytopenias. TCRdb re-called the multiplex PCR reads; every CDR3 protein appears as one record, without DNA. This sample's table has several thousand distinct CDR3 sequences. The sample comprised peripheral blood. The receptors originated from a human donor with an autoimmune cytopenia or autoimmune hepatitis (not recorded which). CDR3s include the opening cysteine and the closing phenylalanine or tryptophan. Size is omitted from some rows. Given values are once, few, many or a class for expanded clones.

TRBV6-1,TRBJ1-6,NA,CASGGDSGSPLHF
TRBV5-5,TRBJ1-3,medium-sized,CASSLASGNTIYF
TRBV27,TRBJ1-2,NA,CASRDTGVPLYTF
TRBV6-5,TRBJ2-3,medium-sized,CATRNTDTQYF
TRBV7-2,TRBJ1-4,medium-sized,CASSQAPGYATNEKLFF
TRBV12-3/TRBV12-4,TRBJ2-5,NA,CASSLMLETQYF
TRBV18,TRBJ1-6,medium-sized,CASSPEQAGGHSPLHF
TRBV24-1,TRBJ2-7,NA,CATSDLGTGEQYF
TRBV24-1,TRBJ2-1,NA,CATQGYNEQFF
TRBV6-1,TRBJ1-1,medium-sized,CASRIDRVEAFF
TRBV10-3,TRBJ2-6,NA,CAIRGRDMNSPGANVLTF
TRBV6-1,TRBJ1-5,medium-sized,CASSEEDNRNQPQHF
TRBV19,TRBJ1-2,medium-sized,CASSMIPQDYYGYTF
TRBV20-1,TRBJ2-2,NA,CSATPRSTGELFF
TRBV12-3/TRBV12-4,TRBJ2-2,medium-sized,CASTPRGLLAGGMFARTGELFF
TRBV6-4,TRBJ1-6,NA,CASSRGGSRSPLHF
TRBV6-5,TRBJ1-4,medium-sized,CASSGTNEKLFF
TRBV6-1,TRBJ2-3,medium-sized,CASSPEWWPPGYF
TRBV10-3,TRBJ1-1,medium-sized,CAIRAMNTEAFF
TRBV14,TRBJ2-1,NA,CASSQDTTSGRNNEQFF
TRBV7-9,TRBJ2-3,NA,CASSKLAGADTQYF
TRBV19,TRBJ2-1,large,CASSMGGSGAYNEQFF
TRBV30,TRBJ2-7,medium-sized,CAWSPGTHEQYF
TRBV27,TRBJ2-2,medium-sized,CASRPYRVGNTGELFF
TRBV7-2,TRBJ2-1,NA,CASSLSGRDYNEQFF
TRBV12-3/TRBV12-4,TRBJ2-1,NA,CASSLTSGSSNEQFF
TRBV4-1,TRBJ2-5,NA,CASSQDGGTSGGARETQYF
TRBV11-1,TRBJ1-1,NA,CASSLVPGTEAFF
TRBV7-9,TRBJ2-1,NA,CASRLAEGEQFF
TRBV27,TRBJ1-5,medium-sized,CASSLLGLGQPQHF
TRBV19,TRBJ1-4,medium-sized,CASSIDGGATNEKLFF
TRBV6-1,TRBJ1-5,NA,CASSEWEYSNQPQHF
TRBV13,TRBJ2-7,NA,CASSRLGTGKPLGQYF
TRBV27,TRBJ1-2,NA,CASSFARDLYGYTF
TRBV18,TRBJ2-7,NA,CASSPLPTSVYSYEQYF
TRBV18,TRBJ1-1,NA,CASSPPYGRTEAFF
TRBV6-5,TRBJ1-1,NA,CASHDPGGRNEAFF
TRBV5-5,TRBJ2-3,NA,CASSLWGELTDTQYF
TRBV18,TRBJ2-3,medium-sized,CASSSTSGPTDTQYF
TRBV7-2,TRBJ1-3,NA,CASSLNLGRYTGNTIYF
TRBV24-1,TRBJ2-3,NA,CATSGFSGRSTDTQYF
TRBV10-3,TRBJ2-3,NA,CAISDFLGARRGDTQYF
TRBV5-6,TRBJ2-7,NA,CASSLLSVRYEQYF
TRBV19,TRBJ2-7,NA,CASSMVSGGHYEQYF
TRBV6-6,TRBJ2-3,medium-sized,CASSYSRGSDTQYF
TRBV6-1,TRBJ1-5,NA,CASSPGGFMPQHF
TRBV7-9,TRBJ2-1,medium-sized,CASVKDNEQFF
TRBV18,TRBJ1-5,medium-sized,CASSLRDQPQHF
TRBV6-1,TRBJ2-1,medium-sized,CASRSSGGHNEQFF
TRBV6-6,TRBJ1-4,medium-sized,CASRQDRAGNEKLFF
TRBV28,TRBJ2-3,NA,CAISLREGFTDTQYF